Each of the 14 T cell receptor beta chains below was sequenced from the same sample in a study of regulatory T cells in long-lasting Graves disease. Researchers made TCR beta libraries by using iRepertoire HTBI primers and running Arm-PCR on CDR3 regions. From the multiplex PCR reads, TCRdb called clonotypes with MiXCR, one entry per CDR3 protein. The sample gives 350,000 to 500,000 distinct CDR3 sequences, about 14% of which show up once; under 20% is in the top ten. Described time point: newly diagnosed GD, antithyroid drugs for less than 3 months. RNA from PBMCs was the source of the TCR library. These sequences were also reported in another study, on T cells in Graves' hyperthyroidism and ophthalmopathy.

Source: peripheral blood mononuclear cells (PBMCs), taken at new diagnosis, from a patient treated with antithyroid drugs. The receptor set was obtained from a woman aged 50 to 65 with Graves disease.

The chain links TRBV7-6 to TRBJ1-4; D might be TRBD1 (6 bases). Germline-derived CDR1 and CDR2 are SGHVS and FNYEAQ. The V end lost 1 base, the J end lost 7 bases, and 25 bases lay between the germline ends. The CDR3 is 19 residues long. The CDR3 region is CASSLGVRRARGIPEKLFF. Written as DNA, the CDR3 is TGTGCCAGCAGCTTAGGGGTGCGTAGGGCAAGGGGGATTCCTGAAAAACTGTTTTTT. Using reference TRBV7-6 and TRBJ1-4 for the parts outside the CDR3, the full variable domain is GAGVSQSPRYKVTKRGQDVALRCDPISGHVSLYWYRQALGQGPEFLTYFNYEAQQDKSGLPNDRFSAERPEGSISTLTIQRTEQRDSAMYRCASSLGVRRARGIPEKLFFGSGTQLSVL.

This clonotype was detected ten times or more. CDR3 coding DNA: TGTGCCAGCAGTTACTCAGGCCAGGGGAATAATGAAAAACTGTTTTTT. This sequence encodes CASSYSGQGNNEKLFF. This rearrangement joins TRBV6-2 or TRBV6-3 to TRBJ1-4, with a weak D call TRBD1 (6 bases). The CDR3 has 16 residues. Germline loops: CDR1 MNHEY, CDR2 SVGEGT. V lost 0 bases and J lost 4, with 12 bases in between.

V usage is TRBV30 and J usage is TRBJ1-4; TRBD1 aligns across 8 bases. Germline assignment: CDR1 GTSNPN and CDR2 SVGIG (reference sequence). V was clipped by 1 base and J by 8 bases; unmatched bases: 15. The CDR3 loop spans 17 amino acids. CDR3 amino acids: CAWSGEGPAGGQEKLFF. The DNA for the CDR3 is TGTGCCTGGAGTGGAGAGGGACCGGCAGGGGGCCAGGAAAAACTGTTTTTT.

This clonotype was seen at least ten times. The V call is TRBV2, the J call TRBJ2-3, with 7 bases lining up with TRBD2. After removal of 2 bases from V and 9 bases from J, the junction contained 14 bases not matched to a gene. This CDR3 is built from 16 residues. The germline CDR1 and CDR2 sequences are SNHLY and FYNNEI. CDR3 amino acids: CASSEKASGPLGTQYF. CDR3 coding DNA: TGTGCCAGCAGTGAAAAGGCTAGCGGCCCTCTTGGGACGCAGTATTTT. The entire variable domain, with the rest obtained from reference TRBV2 and TRBJ2-3, is as follows: EPEVTQTPSHQVTQMGQEVILRCVPISNHLYFYWYRQILGQKVEFLVSFYNNEISEKSEIFDDQFSVERPDGSNFTLKIRSTKLEDSAMYFCASSEKASGPLGTQYFGPGTRLTVL.

The chain employs TRBV5-1 and TRBJ1-2, with TRBD1 matching over 12 bases. The J segment lost 14 bases and the V segment lost 0 bases, leaving 14 bases of the junction unmatched. The CDR3 runs to 16 residues. Per germline, CDR1 SGHRS and CDR2 YFSETQ. The CDR3 here is CASSLAIPGQGASLTF. DNA of the CDR3: TGCGCCAGCAGCTTGGCTATTCCGGGACAGGGGGCTTCCCTAACCTTC.

In this sample, this clonotype turned up many times. This sequence joins TRBV12-3 or TRBV12-4 and TRBJ1-1; tentatively, D is TRBD1 (5 bases). This CDR3 has 17 residues. V lost 2 bases and J 4 bases, leaving 20 bases between the germline ends. The CDR3 nucleotides are TGTGCCAGCAGTTTAAACAGACCAGGGAATCGGAGCACTGAAGCTTTCTTT. This gives the protein CASSLNRPGNRSTEAFF.

This chain uses TRBV6-1 with TRBJ2-1; TRBD2 matches 11 bases. Germline assignment: CDR1 MNHNS and CDR2 SASEGT. Germline trimming cut 6 bases from V and 9 bases from J; bases unmatched to any gene: 10. This CDR3 has 15 amino acids. The CDR3, as DNA: TGTGCCAGCAGAGAGATTAGCGGGAGGGGTAGTGAGCAGTTCTTC. Translating it yields CASREISGRGSEQFF.

The chain combines TRBV9 with TRBJ2-1, with D possibly matching TRBD2 (6 bases). The CDR3 runs to 15 residues. Germline V gene sequence: CDR1 SGDLS, CDR2 YYNGEE. Trimming left V 3 bases short and J 8 bases short, with 18 bases between. As DNA, the CDR3 is TGTGCCAGCAGCGCTCACCTAGCGTTAACGGATGAGCAGTTCTTC. It encodes CASSAHLALTDEQFF.

V is TRBV4-1 and J is TRBJ2-3; TRBD2 matches at 9 bases. The J segment lost 1 base and the V segment lost 0 bases, leaving 5 bases of the junction unmatched. CDR1 and CDR2 from the germline V gene are MGHRA and YSYEKL. This CDR3 spans 17 amino acids. The chain's CDR3 is CASSQEGTSLGTDTQYF. Here the CDR3 DNA reads TGCGCCAGCAGCCAAGAGGGGACTAGCTTAGGCACAGATACGCAGTATTTT.

This clonotype occurred many times. The V gene is TRBV11-2, the J gene TRBJ2-5, with TRBD2 matching over 11 bases. CDR3 size: 16 residues. The V segment lost 5 bases and the J segment 4 bases; nucleotides outside the gene matches: 9. Germline loops: CDR1 SGHAT, CDR2 FQNNGV. The CDR3 sequence is CASSPRLAGSRETQYF. For the CDR3, the DNA is TGTGCCAGCAGCCCTAGACTAGCGGGATCCCGAGAGACCCAGTACTTC.

The table lists this clonotype with a few counts. The V gene is TRBV6-1, the J gene TRBJ2-4; D is possibly TRBD1 (6 bases). This CDR3 has 15 amino acids. V gave up 5 bases and J gave up 7 bases, with 18 bases separating them. Germline V gene sequence: CDR1 MNHNS, CDR2 SASEGT. The CDR3 DNA reads as TGTGCCAGCAGTCGAAACACAGGGCCGAGTAACATTCAGTACTTC. Protein: CASSRNTGPSNIQYF.

This clonotype was seen a few times. The chain employs TRBV19 and TRBJ2-1, with TRBD1 matching over 8 bases. V lost 1 base, J lost 2 bases, and 4 bases stayed unmatched. Per the germline V gene, CDR1 is LNHDA and CDR2 is SQIVND (reference sequence). The CDR3 length is 16 residues. The CDR3, as DNA: TGTGCCAGTAGTATAGCCGGGACAGGACCCTACAATGAGCAGTTCTTC. Protein sequence: CASSIAGTGPYNEQFF.

This clonotype was counted ten times or more. The rearrangement joins TRBV13 to TRBJ2-7; 7 bases fit TRBD1. V shed 1 base and J 10 bases; nucleotides not matched to a gene: 4. Germline V gene data show CDR1 as PRHDT and CDR2 as FYEKMQ (reference sequence). The CDR3 is made up of 12 amino acids. In nucleotides, the CDR3 is TGTGCCAGCAGCTTAGAAGGGGGCCCCCAGTACTTC. It translates to CASSLEGGPQYF.

This clonotype was detected ten times or more. The CDR3 spells CASSLYGRDWNQPQHF. The CDR3 bases are TGTGCCAGCAGTTTATACGGCAGGGATTGGAATCAGCCCCAGCATTTT. The rearrangement uses TRBV28 and TRBJ1-5, with D possibly matching TRBD1 (5 bases). There are 16 residues in the CDR3. CDR1 is MDHEN and CDR2 is SYDVKM in the germline V gene. Trimming pared 1 base from V and 4 bases from J, leaving 14 bases between.